This TCR beta chain stems from a study of blood T cell repertoires in COVID-19 (TCRdb year 2020). With regard to the full study: Samples covering the acute and convalescent phases of COVID-19 were provided by collaborators in the United States, Italy and Spain. The material from the prospective study consisted of cDNA or gDNA derived from T cells, B-cell-depleted T cells, or PBMCs. Deeply sampled blood TCRbeta repertoires from subjects exposed to, actively infected with, or recovered from COVID-19 were included in the dataset. A freely available public database, intended as a resource for researchers studying the immune response to SARS-CoV-2, is where the repertoires were released. Samples were obtained from the ongoing ImmuneRACE study (first 160 participants) and from over 1,000 subjects provided by 6 global collaborators. A de-identified subject ID, COVID-19 status, age in years and sex were almost always included in the sample metadata. Where HLA class I and class II types were available, the types were taken from metadata supplied by the sample provider, not from assay-based typing. Points the paper makes about the study in general: The quantity of clinical and demographic metadata differed by source and by participant and was supplied without curation.

At one collaborating source in Seattle, patients were enrolled during active infection and were followed longitudinally through the course of disease. Each collaborating institution followed its own protocols to collect whole blood in K2EDTA tubes. Collaborator samples were shipped for TCRbeta analysis as frozen whole blood, isolated PBMCs, or DNA extracted from either sample type. TCRbeta CDR3 regions were amplified from genomic DNA using the immunoSEQ Assay, a bias-controlled multiplex PCR. The authors processed their data as follows. Within the assay, amplification of reference gene primers was used to estimate how many nucleated cells each sample contained. To quantify the absolute abundance of each unique TCRbeta CDR3 rearrangement, sequence reads were collapsed and filtered. For each sample, productive Simpson clonality was calculated by taking the square root of Simpson's diversity index across productive rearrangements. The source is immuneACCESS, and TCRdb retained only in-frame sequences with V and J called. Part of the clones is not carried over; for the studies checked, unresolved V genes explain less than half of this, and the remainder is unexplained. The V and J calls and clone size were taken over from that table, and D and trimming were inferred from the DNA. This sample lists about 170,000 clones; around 84% were detected once. Jointly, the top ten make up 13% to 15% of the sample.

A word on this clone: The antigen it binds to is not known. The input lacks base qualities; no much larger clone sits a single base away.

CDR1 and CDR2 were assigned from the germline V gene as SNHLY and FYNNEI. The CDR3 contains 14 residues, cysteine and phenylalanine counted. Only CDR3 DNA remains: 42 bases, in frame from the first base. The V end gives up 7 bases and the J end 3 bases, leaving 8 bases in the junction not matched to a gene. Material for sequencing was peripheral blood. The clonotype comes from a woman in her sixties or seventies with COVID-19, enrolled during active disease. The rearranged chain carries TRBV2 and TRBJ2-7; 8 central nucleotides agree with TRBD1. The CDR3 protein: CASNADRANYEQYF. DNA sequence: TGTGCCAGCAATGCGGACAGGGCCAACTACGAGCAGTACTTC. The full variable domain, with segments outside the CDR3 supplied by the reference TRBV2 and TRBJ2-7 proteins, appears as EPEVTQTPSHQVTQMGQEVILRCVPISNHLYFYWYRQILGQKVEFLVSFYNNEISEKSEIFDDQFSVERPDGSNFTLKIRSTKLEDSAMYFCASNADRANYEQYFGPGTRLTVT.